The entry that follows covers one TCR beta chain sequence. Its matching antigen is unknown. The data belong to a study of graft-versus-host responses after intestinal transplantation. Across the whole study: Recipients had multivisceral, liver-intestinal, or isolated intestinal transplants. Every transplant recipient was induced with anti-thymocyte globulin, then maintained on tacrolimus and steroids for two to three years.

Trimming removed 2 bases from V and 7 bases from J, with 14 bases in between. Per germline, CDR1 MNHEY and CDR2 SVGAGI. CDR3 length: 14 amino acids. TCRdb's copy holds only in-frame clones and misses some; the assay was immunoSEQ multiplex PCR. The table lists 6,000 to 9,500 clones, around two thirds of them singletons. Processed graft tissue released its intraepithelial and lamina propria lymphocytes. Notes on the study in general: Recipient marrow held GvH clones, some first seen in ileum or blood.

The clonotype comes from a human patient who received an intestinal transplant, so some T cells may come from the graft donor. This chain uses TRBV6-5 with TRBJ2-5; D is ambiguous. The sample was ileum tissue, taken approximately 8 months after intestinal transplantation. The DNA for the CDR3 is TGTGCCAGCAGTTACGGTACCACGGTCGGGACCCAGTACTTC. Its translation is CASSYGTTVGTQYF.